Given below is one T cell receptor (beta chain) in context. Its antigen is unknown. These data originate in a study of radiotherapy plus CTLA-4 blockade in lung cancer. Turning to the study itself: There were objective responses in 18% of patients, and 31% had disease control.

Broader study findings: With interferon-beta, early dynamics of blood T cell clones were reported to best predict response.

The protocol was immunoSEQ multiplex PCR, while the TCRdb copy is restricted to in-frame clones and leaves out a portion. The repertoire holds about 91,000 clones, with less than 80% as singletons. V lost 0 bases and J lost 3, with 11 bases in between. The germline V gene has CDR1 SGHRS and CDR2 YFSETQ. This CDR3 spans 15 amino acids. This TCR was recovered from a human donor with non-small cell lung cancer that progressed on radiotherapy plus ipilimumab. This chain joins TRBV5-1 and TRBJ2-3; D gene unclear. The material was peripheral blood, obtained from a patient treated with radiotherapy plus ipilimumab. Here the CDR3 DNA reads TGCGCCAGCAGCTTGGAGACTCAAACAACAGATACGCAGTATTTT. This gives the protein CASSLETQTTDTQYF.